Listed below are T cell receptor beta chains from one sample, sequenced in a study of blood T cell repertoires in COVID-19. Sequencing used immunoSEQ multiplex PCR; TCRdb keeps in-frame clones, though not all of them. The sample shows roughly 380,000 clones, 81% of them seen only once. The source material was peripheral blood. The receptor set was obtained from a human donor with acute or convalescent COVID-19. The donor label of this sample is uncertain. Both conserved end residues are part of each CDR3. The order of the fields is J gene, V gene, CDR3 protein.

j_gene: TRBJ1-1
v_gene: TRBV29-1
CDR3aa: CSVSRTRVAEAFF

j_gene: TRBJ2-1
v_gene: TRBV7-2
CDR3aa: CASSSGARRTNEQFF

j_gene: TRBJ2-7
v_gene: TRBV6-2/TRBV6-3
CDR3aa: CASSYGWGAPYEQYF

j_gene: TRBJ2-7
v_gene: TRBV5-1
CDR3aa: CASSYTGTGYLHEQYF

j_gene: TRBJ1-2
v_gene: TRBV4-2
CDR3aa: CASSQTYGDYGYTF

j_gene: TRBJ2-2
v_gene: TRBV6-2/TRBV6-3
CDR3aa: CASSYPLAGTRGELFF

j_gene: TRBJ2-3
v_gene: TRBV5-6
CDR3aa: CASLGLAGGLDTQYF

j_gene: TRBJ2-5
v_gene: TRBV30
CDR3aa: CAWSKSGLETQYF

j_gene: TRBJ1-5
v_gene: TRBV28
CDR3aa: CASSRYSNQPQHF

j_gene: TRBJ1-5
v_gene: TRBV30
CDR3aa: CAWTPDSINQPQHF

j_gene: TRBJ2-1
v_gene: TRBV27
CDR3aa: CASSLGGLGSEQFF

j_gene: TRBJ2-7
v_gene: TRBV19
CDR3aa: CASSIRPPGQGYEQYF

j_gene: TRBJ2-7
v_gene: TRBV5-8
CDR3aa: CASSKSRDRGREQYF

j_gene: TRBJ1-1
v_gene: TRBV7-9
CDR3aa: CASSPNEGASTEAFF

j_gene: TRBJ1-1
v_gene: TRBV7-8
CDR3aa: CASSLFTSTRSSEAFF

j_gene: TRBJ1-1
v_gene: TRBV5-1
CDR3aa: CASSFPPKQGLHTEAFF

j_gene: TRBJ1-1
v_gene: TRBV29-1
CDR3aa: CSAVRSSTEAFF

j_gene: TRBJ1-1
v_gene: TRBV7-2
CDR3aa: CASSLEVTTSEAFF

j_gene: TRBJ2-1
v_gene: TRBV5-1
CDR3aa: CASSLAGRAGDEQFF

j_gene: TRBJ2-7
v_gene: TRBV6-5
CDR3aa: CASGTGGYEQYF

j_gene: TRBJ1-2
v_gene: TRBV5-1
CDR3aa: CASSLSDSLTGYTF

j_gene: TRBJ2-7
v_gene: TRBV30
CDR3aa: CAWSVRLGSYEQYF

j_gene: TRBJ2-3
v_gene: TRBV5-4
CDR3aa: CASSLTSGSTDTQYF

j_gene: TRBJ1-2
v_gene: TRBV4-1
CDR3aa: CASSTQAGLSHGYTF

j_gene: TRBJ2-3
v_gene: TRBV4-1
CDR3aa: CASTATMQGYTDTQYF

j_gene: TRBJ1-1
v_gene: TRBV5-6
CDR3aa: CASSLAGGVGNTEAFF

j_gene: TRBJ1-2
v_gene: TRBV7-8
CDR3aa: CASSLGPGANYGYTF

j_gene: TRBJ1-2
v_gene: TRBV15
CDR3aa: CATSRDRAGGGYTF

j_gene: TRBJ1-1
v_gene: TRBV28
CDR3aa: CASTLGGVRTNTEAFF

j_gene: TRBJ2-2
v_gene: TRBV7-9
CDR3aa: CASSSSRELFF

j_gene: TRBJ2-5
v_gene: TRBV30
CDR3aa: CAWSVRGAGETQYF

j_gene: TRBJ1-2
v_gene: TRBV6-5
CDR3aa: CASRSGTRAFF

j_gene: TRBJ2-5
v_gene: TRBV6-5
CDR3aa: CASRDLLAGKTQYF

j_gene: TRBJ2-7
v_gene: TRBV28
CDR3aa: CASAMSSYEQYF

j_gene: TRBJ1-1
v_gene: TRBV9
CDR3aa: CASSHGGQDRLLMNTEAFF

j_gene: TRBJ2-4
v_gene: TRBV6-5
CDR3aa: CASSREAKNIQYF

j_gene: TRBJ2-4
v_gene: TRBV30
CDR3aa: CAWSVGALRGIQYF

j_gene: TRBJ2-3
v_gene: TRBV28
CDR3aa: CASSPSGYTQYF

j_gene: TRBJ1-6
v_gene: TRBV10-3
CDR3aa: CAISERGNSNSPLHF

j_gene: TRBJ1-2
v_gene: TRBV5-1
CDR3aa: CASSLTPAASWIYGYTF

j_gene: TRBJ1-4
v_gene: TRBV7-2
CDR3aa: CASSLNREGGKLFF

j_gene: TRBJ2-1
v_gene: TRBV6-5
CDR3aa: CASSKLAGGPYEQFF

j_gene: TRBJ1-5
v_gene: TRBV18
CDR3aa: CASLGDNSNQPQHF

j_gene: TRBJ1-5
v_gene: TRBV27
CDR3aa: CASGPWGRQPQHF

j_gene: TRBJ1-1
v_gene: TRBV28
CDR3aa: CASSLWGTGGLLIAFF